These 3 T cell receptor beta chains share one sample of origin, sequenced in a study of Graves' ophthalmopathy and Graves' hyperthyroidism. RNA transcripts were the template, and TCR beta CDR3 regions were amplified from them. A first-round RT-PCR used HTBI primers, followed by a second-round multiplex PCR. TCRdb reprocessed the multiplex PCR reads with MiXCR, giving one entry per CDR3 protein. The sample includes roughly 610,000 distinct CDR3 sequences, approximately 21% of them seen just once. The specimen was peripheral blood. These receptors all come from a woman between 18 and 30 years old with stable Graves' hyperthyroidism. Some clones in this sample may be carry-over from other donors' samples.

The chain recombines TRBV7-9 with TRBJ1-5, with 9 bases identical to TRBD1. The trim removed 5 bases at V and 6 bases at J, leaving 5 bases unmatched. Germline CDR1 and CDR2: SEHNR and FQNEAQ (reference sequence). This CDR3 region has 14 residues. The CDR3, as DNA: TGTGCCAGCAGCCGACAGGGGGTGATTCAGCCCCAGCATTTT. It codes for CASSRQGVIQPQHF. The whole variable domain, filled in from reference TRBV7-9 and TRBJ1-5, reads DTGVSQNPRHKITKRGQNVTFRCDPISEHNRLYWYRQTLGQGPEFLTYFQNEAQLEKSRLLSDRFSAERPKGSFSTLEIQRTEQGDSAMYLCASSRQGVIQPQHFGDGTRLSIL.

This clonotype was observed many times. This chain connects TRBV29-1 to TRBJ1-2; 7 bases are a match to TRBD1. CDR3 length: 13 residues. Trimming took 7 bases from V and 3 from J; bases not matched to a gene: 8. The germline V gene encodes CDR1 SQVTM and CDR2 ANQGSEA. The DNA of the CDR3 is TGCAGCGCCCGACAGGGAGAAGACTATGGCTACACCTTC. Translating gives CSARQGEDYGYTF.

This clonotype came up many times. The chain employs TRBV6-2 or TRBV6-3 and TRBJ2-7, with TRBD2 matching over 9 bases. After removal of 2 bases from V and 3 bases from J, the junction contained 14 bases not matched to a gene. The CDR3 runs 18 residues. The V gene's germline CDR1 is MNHEY and CDR2 SVGEGT. The chain's CDR3 is CASSYTPGGSGGYYEQYF. Written as DNA, the CDR3 is TGTGCCAGCAGTTACACCCCTGGTGGGAGCGGGGGGTACTACGAGCAGTACTTC.